This entry lists 25 T cell receptor beta chains sequenced from one sample in a study of post-analysis software for immune sequencing data. The study, taken as a whole, reports: Controls had lower frequencies than patients of 4 or 5 TRBV segments, which included TRBV5-6, TRBV5-1 and TRBV20-1.

No antigen has been identified for these receptors. cDNA libraries of TCR beta carried unique molecular identifiers. A single record per CDR3 protein comes from TCRdb applying MiXCR to the PCR reads. The sample consists of about 770,000 distinct CDR3 sequences, 35% to 55% of them appearing once. The sample comprised blood. The source is a girl aged 10-17 years with multiple sclerosis.

The chain has TRBV20-1 and TRBJ2-5, with 14 bases identical to TRBD2. The germline V gene has CDR1 DFQATT and CDR2 SNEGSKA (reference sequence). Trimming took 4 bases from V and 4 from J; bases not matched to a gene: 5. This CDR3 comprises 15 residues. The CDR3 here is CSATRLAGGRETQYF. Here the CDR3 DNA reads TGCAGTGCTACTCGACTAGCGGGAGGGCGAGAGACCCAGTACTTC.

This clonotype was detected a few times. The rearrangement joins TRBV10-3 to TRBJ2-5, with TRBD2 matching over 8 bases. CDR1 is ENHRY, CDR2 SYGVKD, per germline. The V gene end was trimmed by 5 bases and the J gene end by 1 base; junction bases not matched to a gene: 3. This CDR3 has 14 residues. CDR3 sequence (DNA): TGTGCCATCAGTTCTACTAGCGGCCAAGAGACCCAGTACTTC. Translating it yields CAISSTSGQETQYF.

V gene TRBV20-1 combines with J gene TRBJ2-7; 7 bases line up with TRBD1. This CDR3 has 16 residues. The germline gives CDR1 DFQATT, CDR2 SNEGSKA (reference sequence). The V gene end was trimmed by 1 base and the J gene end by 2 bases; junction bases not matched to a gene: 11. CDR3 nucleotide sequence: TGCAGTGCTAGAGGGGGGCTGAACAGGGGCACCTACGAGCAGTACTTC. The encoded protein is CSARGGLNRGTYEQYF.

There are a few counts of this clonotype. The chain uses TRBV20-1 and TRBJ2-7; D is tentatively TRBD1 or TRBD2 (5 bases each). The germline gives CDR1 DFQATT, CDR2 SNEGSKA (reference sequence). This CDR3 has 14 amino acids. Trimming stripped 0 bases from V and 2 bases from J, with 11 bases between. CDR3 sequence reads: CSARDHGAAYEQYF. The DNA of the CDR3 is TGCAGTGCTAGAGATCACGGGGCGGCCTACGAGCAGTACTTC.

The chain couples TRBV24-1 to TRBJ2-3; TRBD2 matches at 7 bases. The CDR3 has 14 residues. The ends lost 9 bases at V and 2 bases at J; junction bases unmatched: 7. Germline loops: CDR1 KGHDR, CDR2 SFDVKD. DNA for the CDR3: TGTGCCACCGCCCGACTAGCCGACACAGATACGCAGTATTTT. It is translated as CATARLADTDTQYF.

This clonotype was counted a single time. CDR3: CASSRTSVTDTQYF. CDR3 nucleotide sequence: TGTGCCAGCAGCCGCACTAGCGTCACAGATACGCAGTATTTT. This sequence joins TRBV11-2 and TRBJ2-3; 7 positions agree with TRBD2. Per germline, CDR1 SGHAT and CDR2 FQNNGV. V shed 5 bases, J shed 2 bases, and the junction held 4 bases outside the gene matches. The CDR3 length is 14 residues.

In its sample, this clonotype was seen once. This chain connects TRBV5-1 to TRBJ2-7; D perhaps matches TRBD1 (6 bases). The CDR3 runs to 14 residues. V lost 4 bases, J lost 1 base, and 12 bases lay in between. CDR1 and CDR2 from the germline V gene are SGHRS and YFSETQ. This CDR3 is CASSIRTASYEQYF. The CDR3 bases are TGCGCCAGCAGCATACGGACAGCTTCCTACGAGCAGTACTTC.

The gene calls are TRBV7-3 and TRBJ2-3; weak D call: TRBD2 (5 bases). V was clipped by 4 bases and J by 2 bases, with 19 bases between them. The germline CDR1 and CDR2 sequences are SGHTA and FQGTGA. The CDR3 consists of 17 residues. CDR3 sequence reads: CASSSQAGEKDTDTQYF. The CDR3 DNA sequence: TGTGCCAGCAGCTCCCAGGCCGGGGAGAAGGACACAGATACGCAGTATTTT.

The chain combines TRBV15 with TRBJ2-5, with 8 bases matching TRBD1. V trimming: 1 base; J trimming: 3 bases; junction bases outside the gene matches: 7. The CDR3 runs to 16 residues. Looked up from germline, CDR1 is LNHNV and CDR2 is YYDKDF (reference sequence). CDR3 sequence reads: CATSRVTGQGKETQYF. Written as DNA, the CDR3 is TGTGCCACCAGCAGAGTGACCGGACAGGGAAAAGAGACCCAGTACTTC.

The chain is built from TRBV2 and TRBJ2-1; the D gene is possibly TRBD2 (6 bases). CDR1 and CDR2 (germline): SNHLY, FYNNEI. CDR3 length: 16 amino acids. The V gene lost 4 bases and the J gene lost 2 bases, with 15 bases spanning the gap. The CDR3 DNA is TGTGCCAGCAGTGTTAAACTAGCTGTAACCTACAATGAGCAGTTCTTC. This encodes CASSVKLAVTYNEQFF.

This clonotype showed up just a few times. The chain recombines TRBV9 with TRBJ2-7; 8 nucleotides line up with TRBD1. The J call is doubtful: the DNA matches TRBJ2-4 better. The CDR3 contains 17 residues. Germline CDR1 and CDR2: SGDLS and YYNGEE. CDR3 amino acids: CASSAPLETGDKNIQYF. CDR3 coding DNA: TGTGCCAGCAGCGCCCCCCTTGAGACAGGGGACAAAAACATTCAGTACTTC.

The chain has TRBV18 and TRBJ2-1; D might be TRBD1 (6 bases). CDR1 is KGHSH, CDR2 LQKENI, per germline. Trimming stripped 1 base from V and 8 bases from J, with 15 bases between. The CDR3 sequence is 15 residues long. The CDR3 DNA sequence: TGTGCCAGCTCACCACAAACAGGGATCCTCGATGAGCAGTTCTTC. Amino acid sequence: CASSPQTGILDEQFF.

This clonotype appeared many times. The J gene is TRBJ2-7, the V gene TRBV29-1, with D possibly TRBD1 on 5 matching bases. CDR1 and CDR2 from the germline V gene are SQVTM and ANQGSEA. Trimming removed 4 bases from V and 2 bases from J, with 12 bases in between. This CDR3 has 13 amino acids. CDR3 bases: TGCAGCGTTGGGGTCGGACACCCCTACGAGCAGTACTTC. It yields the protein CSVGVGHPYEQYF.

The chain uses TRBV3-1 and TRBJ1-1; a weak D match, TRBD1 (5 bases). There are 15 residues in the CDR3. V was clipped by 5 bases and J by 2 bases, with 15 bases between them. Germline assignment: CDR1 LGHDT and CDR2 YNNKEL (reference sequence). As DNA, the CDR3 is TGTGCCAGCAGCTTAAAGGCGGGGGTAAACACTGAAGCTTTCTTT. Protein product: CASSLKAGVNTEAFF.

The V and J genes are TRBV15 and TRBJ2-6; D not certain. Germline values: CDR1 LNHNV, CDR2 YYDKDF (reference sequence). V was pared by 5 bases and J by 0 bases, with 11 bases between. The CDR3 sequence is 16 residues long. The CDR3 loop reads CATSGQAFSGANVLTF. The CDR3 coding sequence is TGTGCCACCAGCGGCCAGGCCTTCTCTGGGGCCAACGTCCTGACTTTC.

This clonotype was seen a handful of times. The chain joins TRBV29-1 to TRBJ2-3; the D is unclear. This CDR3 comprises 13 residues. Germline CDR1 is SQVTM and CDR2 is ANQGSEA. V gave up 5 bases and J gave up 5 bases, with 14 bases separating them. CDR3 amino acids: CSVFLAAGDTQYF. The CDR3 nucleotides read TGCAGCGTTTTTCTGGCCGCAGGAGATACGCAGTATTTT.

Details on this clonotype: An end of the junction differs from the germline gene, which may be a read error. The V and J genes are TRBV2 and TRBJ2-4; 9 bases are a match to TRBD1. Looked up from germline, CDR1 is SNHLY and CDR2 is FYNNEI. The CDR3 is 17 amino acids. The CDR3: CAGSEAGDRVAKNIQYF. For the CDR3, the DNA is TGTGCCGGCAGTGAAGCAGGGGACAGGGTGGCCAAAAACATTCAGTACTTC. The entire variable domain, with the rest obtained from reference TRBV2 and TRBJ2-4, is as follows: EPEVTQTPSHQVTQMGQEVILRCVPISNHLYFYWYRQILGQKVEFLVSFYNNEISEKSEIFDDQFSVERPDGSNFTLKIRSTKLEDSAMYFCAGSEAGDRVAKNIQYFGAGTRLSVL.

This clonotype was counted between two and nine times. The V gene is TRBV18, the J gene TRBJ2-3; TRBD2 matches at 8 bases. This CDR3 comprises 16 residues. Germline CDR1 is KGHSH and CDR2 is LQKENI. The V gene end was trimmed by 1 base and the J gene end by 6 bases; junction bases not matched to a gene: 9. CDR3 sequence reads: CASSPLVAGSMDTQYF. CDR3 sequence (DNA): TGTGCCAGCTCACCACTGGTAGCGGGAAGTATGGATACGCAGTATTTT.

This clonotype was seen many times. V gene TRBV13 combines with J gene TRBJ2-1, with D perhaps assigned TRBD1 or TRBD2 (5 bases each). Germline-derived CDR1 and CDR2 are PRHDT and FYEKMQ (reference sequence). Trimming removed 3 bases at V and 9 bases at J, with 6 bases between. The CDR3 loop spans 11 amino acids. This CDR3 is CASSLGVEQFF. CDR3 sequence (DNA): TGTGCCAGCAGCTTGGGGGTTGAGCAGTTCTTC.

The chain couples TRBV4-3 to TRBJ2-7, with a possible D match to TRBD1 (6 bases). The germline V gene has CDR1 LGHNA and CDR2 YSLEER. CDR3 length: 16 amino acids. The germline V and J ends were trimmed by 0 bases and 1 base, with 13 bases remaining between them. The chain's CDR3 is CASSQDHWTESYEQYF. The DNA of the CDR3 is TGCGCCAGCAGCCAAGATCATTGGACAGAGTCCTACGAGCAGTACTTC.

This clonotype was detected only a few times. The genes are TRBV12-3 or TRBV12-4 and TRBJ1-4; the D gene is possibly TRBD1 (6 bases). The V end was cut by 1 base, the J end by 8 bases, with 11 bases between. The CDR3 loop spans 14 amino acids. The CDR3 here is CASSLGGQPEKLFF. Written as DNA, the CDR3 is TGTGCCAGCAGTTTAGGTGGACAGCCGGAAAAACTGTTTTTT.

V and J are TRBV12-3 or TRBV12-4 and TRBJ2-6, with no clear D. V shed 3 bases and J shed 1 base, with 7 bases lying between them. This CDR3 region has 15 residues. CDR3: CASSFSGSGANVLTF. For the CDR3, the DNA is TGTGCCAGCAGTTTCTCCGGATCTGGGGCCAACGTCCTGACTTTC.

This clonotype was observed a handful of times. This sequence may be a read error, since a much larger clone differs from it by one base. J is TRBJ2-7 and V is TRBV7-2; D call uncertain. CDR3 length: 14 residues. The V gene lost 2 bases and the J gene lost 4 bases, with 12 bases spanning the gap. Germline V gives CDR1 SGHTA, CDR2 FQGNSA. The CDR3 is CASSLRPDCYEQYF. CDR3 DNA sequence: TGTGCCAGCAGCTTACGGCCAGATTGTTACGAGCAGTACTTC.

V usage is TRBV2 and J usage is TRBJ1-2; D possibly corresponds to TRBD1 (5 bases). This CDR3 region has 14 residues. Germline CDR1 reads SNHLY; CDR2 reads FYNNEI. With 7 bases removed from V and 5 bases from J, the gap between germline ends came to 17 bases. DNA for the CDR3: TGTGCCAGCATGGGTCTTGGGGGATTATATGGCTACACCTTC. This codes for CASMGLGGLYGYTF. Looking up the rest from reference TRBV2 and TRBJ1-2 gives the full variable domain: EPEVTQTPSHQVTQMGQEVILRCVPISNHLYFYWYRQILGQKVEFLVSFYNNEISEKSEIFDDQFSVERPDGSNFTLKIRSTKLEDSAMYFCASMGLGGLYGYTFGSGTRLTVV.

The chain carries TRBV7-8 and TRBJ1-6; D unresolved. The CDR3 loop spans 14 amino acids. Germline V gene sequence: CDR1 SGHVS, CDR2 FQNEAQ. Trimming shortened V by 2 bases and J by 7 bases, and 9 bases separated the two germline ends. The CDR3 here is CASSLPGDNSPLHF. In nucleotides, the CDR3 is TGTGCCAGCAGCTTACCGGGTGACAATTCACCCCTCCACTTT.